The 29 T cell receptor beta chains listed next were all sequenced from one sample in a study of blood T cell repertoires in COVID-19. Produced via immunoSEQ multiplex PCR; TCRdb's table is partial and in-frame only. The sample yields about 81,000 clones, around 89% seen once. Source material: PBMCs or T cells enriched from blood (not recorded which). Receptors originate from a woman in her forties or fifties with acute COVID-19.

The chain recombines TRBV5-8 with TRBJ1-5, with D perhaps matching TRBD1 (6 bases). This CDR3 spans 15 amino acids. Germline V gives CDR1 SGHTS, CDR2 YDEGEE. Trimming removed 0 bases at V and 4 bases at J, with 11 bases between. CDR3 residues: CASSLGQALNQPQHF. The CDR3 region has the DNA TGTGCCAGCAGCTTGGGACAGGCACTAAATCAGCCCCAGCATTTT.

The chain links TRBV27 to TRBJ1-2, with TRBD1 identical over 8 bases. V was pared by 5 bases and J by 4 bases, with 12 bases of the junction left unmatched. Germline CDR1 reads MNHEY; CDR2 reads SMNVEV (reference sequence). The CDR3 runs to 16 residues. The CDR3 nucleotides are TGTGCCAGCAGTCCCCAACCGGGACAGGCGGGCTATGGCTACACCTTC. It encodes CASSPQPGQAGYGYTF.

The chain uses TRBV5-5 and TRBJ2-7, with 8 bases aligning to TRBD2. Trimming cost V 2 bases and J 2 bases; bases outside gene matches: 3. CDR1 and CDR2 from the germline V gene are SGHKS and YYEKEE (reference sequence). This CDR3 region has 14 residues. The CDR3 reads CASSLAGAPYEQYF. The CDR3 DNA is TGTGCCAGCAGCTTAGCGGGAGCTCCCTACGAGCAGTACTTC.

The J gene is TRBJ2-7, the V gene TRBV6-2 or TRBV6-3; 8 positions match TRBD1. V lost 6 bases to trimming and J lost 7 bases; unmatched junction nucleotides: 8. CDR1 MNHEY and CDR2 SVGEGT come from the germline V gene. The CDR3 runs 13 residues. As DNA, the CDR3 is TGTGCCAGCAGCCAGGGGGCGAGAGGGGAGCAGTACTTC. Amino acid sequence: CASSQGARGEQYF.

V is TRBV27 and J is TRBJ1-2; TRBD1 might be the D (6 bases). Trimming pared 2 bases from V and 2 bases from J, leaving 6 bases between. CDR1 is MNHEY, CDR2 SMNVEV, per germline (reference sequence). The CDR3 runs 13 residues. In DNA, the CDR3 is TGTGCCAGCAGTTTAACAGGGAACTATGGCTACACCTTC. As protein: CASSLTGNYGYTF.

The rearrangement joins TRBV9 to TRBJ1-1, with 12 bases matching TRBD1. V dropped 0 bases and J dropped 3; count of bases not matched to a gene: 9. This CDR3 is 18 amino acids long. Germline lookup yields CDR1 SGDLS and CDR2 YYNGEE. The CDR3 loop reads CASSVDTPGQGAYTEAFF. Here the CDR3 DNA reads TGTGCCAGCAGCGTAGATACACCGGGACAGGGGGCTTACACTGAAGCTTTCTTT.

The V and J genes are TRBV7-8 and TRBJ1-2; 8 bases are shared with TRBD1. V was clipped by 3 bases and J by 7 bases; unmatched bases: 7. The germline V gene encodes CDR1 SGHVS and CDR2 FQNEAQ. The CDR3 is made up of 14 amino acids. CDR3 DNA: TGTGCCAGCAGCTTTTTTCAGGGGGCGGGTGGCTACACCTTC. Translation: CASSFFQGAGGYTF.

This CDR3 is CASSRPVDSGDYNEQFF. The CDR3 DNA sequence: TGTGCCAGCAGTCGTCCGGTAGATAGCGGCGATTACAATGAGCAGTTCTTC. V and J are TRBV6-2 or TRBV6-3 and TRBJ2-1, with a tentative D call TRBD2 (6 bases). V was shortened by 5 bases and J by 4 bases, with 21 bases between the two germline ends. Germline CDR1 and CDR2: MNHEY and SVGEGT. The length of the CDR3 is 17 residues.

The chain joins TRBV3-1 (or the pseudogene TRBV3-2) to TRBJ1-6; TRBD1 aligns across 9 bases. Germline CDR1 LGHDT, CDR2 YNNKEL (reference sequence). CDR3 length: 14 amino acids. The V segment lost 5 bases and the J segment 11 bases; nucleotides outside the gene matches: 7. For the CDR3, the DNA is TGTGCCAGCAGCGATCGGGACAGGGATCCACCCCTCCACTTT. This sequence encodes CASSDRDRDPPLHF.

This chain connects TRBV9 to TRBJ2-3, with a weak D call TRBD1 (6 bases). From germline, CDR1 is SGDLS and CDR2 YYNGEE. The CDR3 consists of 14 residues. V lost 4 bases and J 3 bases, leaving 12 bases between the germline ends. The CDR3 loop reads CASSWTEATDTQYF. CDR3 in DNA: TGTGCCAGCAGCTGGACAGAGGCAACAGATACGCAGTATTTT.

CDR3 sequence (DNA): TGTGCCAGCAGTTCCCCCATAGGGGGCTATGGCTACACCTTC. Its translation: CASSSPIGGYGYTF. V gene TRBV6-1 combines with J gene TRBJ1-2, with a weak D call TRBD1 (6 bases). V shed 5 bases and J shed 4 bases, with 14 bases lying between them. CDR1 and CDR2 (germline): MNHNS, SASEGT. The CDR3 is 14 residues long.

V gene TRBV9 combines with J gene TRBJ2-3; 10 nucleotides match TRBD1. Germline V CDR1 and CDR2: SGDLS, YYNGEE. After removal of 2 bases from V and 3 bases from J, the junction contained 12 bases not matched to a gene. The CDR3 has 18 amino acids. The CDR3 nucleotides read TGTGCCAGCAGCGTCGGACCGGGACAGGGGATTCAAACAGATACGCAGTATTTT. Amino acid sequence: CASSVGPGQGIQTDTQYF.

The V and J genes are TRBV4-1 and TRBJ2-1; D might be TRBD2 (6 bases). Germline V lookup: CDR1 MGHRA, CDR2 YSYEKL. This CDR3 region has 16 residues. V dropped 0 bases and J dropped 5 bases, with 14 bases sitting between them. CDR3: CASSQDGSGRNNEQFF. Here the CDR3 DNA reads TGCGCCAGCAGCCAAGACGGGAGTGGGAGGAACAATGAGCAGTTCTTC.

J is TRBJ2-3 and V is TRBV5-1, with TRBD2 identical over 7 bases. V shed 3 bases, J shed 0 bases, and the junction held 4 bases outside the gene matches. The CDR3 is 15 residues long. Germline CDR1 reads SGHRS; CDR2 reads YFSETQ. The CDR3 spells CASSSPAGSTDTQYF. In nucleotides, the CDR3 is TGCGCCAGCAGCTCTCCAGCGGGGAGCACAGATACGCAGTATTTT.

The genes are TRBV4-1 and TRBJ2-1; D possibly corresponds to TRBD2 (6 bases). CDR1 and CDR2 from the germline V gene are MGHRA and YSYEKL. V dropped 0 bases and J dropped 0 bases, with 9 bases sitting between them. The CDR3 has 16 residues. The CDR3 reads CASSQDSGPSYNEQFF. The DNA of the CDR3 is TGCGCCAGCAGCCAAGATAGCGGCCCCTCCTACAATGAGCAGTTCTTC.

A note on this clone: Mismatch with germline at one junction end may stem from a read error. This sequence joins TRBV6-1 and TRBJ2-1, with D perhaps matching TRBD2 (6 bases). CDR3 length: 13 amino acids. Germline CDR1 MNHNS, CDR2 SASEGT. The CDR3 DNA follows: TGTGCCAGCCGCTGGGGGGACTCCAATCAGCAGTTCTTC. This translates into CASRWGDSNQQFF.

CDR3 sequence: CASSFVQGANQPQHF. The CDR3 nucleotides read TGTGCCAGCAGTTTCGTCCAGGGGGCCAATCAGCCCCAGCATTTT. The rearrangement links TRBV27 to TRBJ1-5, with 8 bases fitting TRBD1. The V and J ends lost 3 bases and 3 bases, in that order; junction bases with no gene match: 4. CDR3 length: 15 amino acids. Per the germline V gene, CDR1 is MNHEY and CDR2 is SMNVEV (reference sequence).

The V gene is TRBV7-2, the J gene TRBJ2-7; 10 positions agree with TRBD2. The V segment lost 1 base and the J segment 6 bases; nucleotides outside the gene matches: 9. In germline, CDR1 is SGHTA, CDR2 FQGNSA. The CDR3 spans 16 residues. This CDR3 reads CASSLGGLAGESEQYF. CDR3 DNA: TGTGCCAGCAGCTTAGGAGGTCTAGCGGGAGAGAGCGAGCAGTACTTC.

The chain uses TRBV6-2 or TRBV6-3 and TRBJ1-1; no reliable D call. Trimming stripped 3 bases from V and 2 bases from J, with 16 bases between. The length of the CDR3 is 16 residues. Germline CDR1 and CDR2: MNHEY and SVGEGT. CDR3 amino acids: CASSYVRGRPNTEAFF. In DNA form, the CDR3 reads TGTGCCAGCAGTTATGTTAGAGGCCGACCCAACACTGAAGCTTTCTTT.

The chain uses TRBV4-2 and TRBJ2-1; a possible D gene is TRBD1 (5 bases). V lost 0 bases and J 5 bases, leaving 14 bases between the germline ends. CDR1 LGHNA and CDR2 YNFKEQ come from the germline V gene. This CDR3 has 16 residues. CDR3 sequence (DNA): TGTGCCAGCAGCCAAGAACCAGGACACTTCAACAATGAGCAGTTCTTC. It specifies CASSQEPGHFNNEQFF.

This chain connects TRBV5-5 to TRBJ1-1, with TRBD1 identical over 10 bases. Germline V gives CDR1 SGHKS, CDR2 YYEKEE (reference sequence). V was pared by 4 bases and J by 1 base, with 4 bases of the junction left unmatched. This CDR3 spans 15 amino acids. In DNA, the CDR3 is TGTGCCAGCAGCGGGGGACAGGGGAGGAACACTGAAGCTTTCTTT. Amino acids: CASSGGQGRNTEAFF. Combining the CDR3 with reference TRBV5-5 and TRBJ1-1 gives the whole variable domain DAGVTQSPTHLIKTRGQQVTLRCSPISGHKSVSWYQQVLGQGPQFIFQYYEKEERGRGNFPDRFSARQFPNYSSELNVNALLLGDSALYLCASSGGQGRNTEAFFGQGTRLTVV.

This chain uses TRBV2 with TRBJ2-5, with a weak D call TRBD2 (6 bases). The CDR3 is made up of 13 amino acids. CDR1 is SNHLY and CDR2 is FYNNEI in the germline V gene. V was pared by 7 bases and J by 1 base, with 10 bases between. The chain's CDR3 is CASNRDFQETQYF. Written as DNA, the CDR3 is TGTGCCAGCAACCGGGACTTCCAAGAGACCCAGTACTTC. The full variable domain, completed using reference TRBV2 and TRBJ2-5, is EPEVTQTPSHQVTQMGQEVILRCVPISNHLYFYWYRQILGQKVEFLVSFYNNEISEKSEIFDDQFSVERPDGSNFTLKIRSTKLEDSAMYFCASNRDFQETQYFGPGTRLLVL.

The gene calls are TRBV27 and TRBJ2-5; D may be TRBD2 (6 bases). The CDR3 runs to 15 residues. V lost 4 bases and J lost 1, with 13 bases in between. Germline V gene lookup returns CDR1 MNHEY and CDR2 SMNVEV (reference sequence). The CDR3 nucleotides are TGTGCCAGCAGTTGGAATAGCGGATTCCAAGAGACCCAGTACTTC. This translates into CASSWNSGFQETQYF.

The chain recombines TRBV12-3 or TRBV12-4 with TRBJ2-1, with D possibly matching TRBD1 (5 bases). V shed 6 bases and J shed 6 bases, with 9 bases lying between them. The CDR3 consists of 12 residues. CDR3 coding DNA: TGTGCCAGCAGCCTCGACAGCAATGAGCAGTTCTTC. Translating gives CASSLDSNEQFF.

This sequence joins TRBV12-3 or TRBV12-4 and TRBJ1-5, with D maybe TRBD1 (5 bases). Deletions cut 6 bases from V and 5 bases from J, with 11 bases between. The CDR3 spans 13 residues. CDR3 sequence (DNA): TGTGCCAGCAGGCGACAGAATGATCAGCCCCAGCATTTT. Its translation is CASRRQNDQPQHF.

This clone appeared once. This chain connects TRBV29-1 to TRBJ1-1, with a tentative D call TRBD1 (5 bases). Germline-derived CDR1 and CDR2 are SQVTM and ANQGSEA. CDR3 length: 17 amino acids. With 4 bases removed from V and 2 bases from J, the gap between germline ends came to 23 bases. The CDR3 DNA reads as TGCAGCGTTGTCGAGGAACTTACAAGGGGCGCTAACACTGAAGCTTTCTTT. Translating it yields CSVVEELTRGANTEAFF. Full variable domain (outside the CDR3, taken from reference TRBV29-1 and TRBJ1-1): SAVISQKPSRDICQRGTSLTIQCQVDSQVTMMFWYRQQPGQSLTLIATANQGSEATYESGFVIDKFPISRPNLTFSTLTVSNMSPEDSSIYLCSVVEELTRGANTEAFFGQGTRLTVV.

This clone was observed a single time. In DNA, the CDR3 is TGTGCCAGCAGCCTTATACACCTCGGGCTAGCGGAGGGGGAGCAGTTCTTC. Protein sequence: CASSLIHLGLAEGEQFF. The chain joins TRBV5-5 to TRBJ2-1; 7 positions match TRBD2. This CDR3 is built from 17 residues. Germline trimming cut 4 bases from V and 10 bases from J; bases unmatched to any gene: 20. Germline V CDR1 and CDR2: SGHKS, YYEKEE (reference sequence).

The rearrangement uses TRBV30 and TRBJ1-2; D is undetermined. V was cut by 1 base and J by 8 bases, with 8 bases left in between. CDR1 and CDR2 from the germline V gene are GTSNPN and SVGIG (reference sequence). This CDR3 is 11 amino acids long. This CDR3 is CAWSGGLGYTF. The CDR3 DNA reads as TGTGCCTGGAGTGGAGGTTTGGGCTACACCTTC. The whole variable domain, filled in from reference TRBV30 and TRBJ1-2, reads SQTIHQWPATLVQPVGSPLSLECTVEGTSNPNLYWYRQAAGRGLQLLFYSVGIGQISSEVPQNLSASRPQDRQFILSSKKLLLSDSGFYLCAWSGGLGYTFGSGTRLTVV.

This clone appeared a single time. V and J are TRBV7-9 and TRBJ2-3, with TRBD1 identical over 8 bases. Trimming took 5 bases from V and 2 from J; bases not matched to a gene: 6. Germline V gives CDR1 SEHNR, CDR2 FQNEAQ (reference sequence). This CDR3 region has 15 residues. The CDR3 sequence is CASSRVQGVTDTQYF. The DNA of the CDR3 is TGTGCCAGCAGCCGAGTACAGGGGGTCACAGATACGCAGTATTTT.